This TCR beta chain derives from a study of control samples from healthy donors and cancer patients. Data came from immunoSEQ multiplex PCR; TCRdb stores just in-frame clones and leaves some out. The sample contains 93,000 or so clones, around 89% of which appear only once. Germline V lookup: CDR1 WSHSY, CDR2 SAAADI. The CDR3 has 12 amino acids. Trimming stripped 5 bases from V and 2 bases from J, with 6 bases between. The chain carries TRBV10-2 and TRBJ1-2, with D maybe TRBD1 (5 bases). The sequence derives from a man aged 60 to 69 with lung cancer. Sequencing used PBMCs. CDR3 coding DNA: TGCGCCAGCAGTCGACAGAACTATGGCTACACCTTC. This encodes CASSRQNYGYTF.